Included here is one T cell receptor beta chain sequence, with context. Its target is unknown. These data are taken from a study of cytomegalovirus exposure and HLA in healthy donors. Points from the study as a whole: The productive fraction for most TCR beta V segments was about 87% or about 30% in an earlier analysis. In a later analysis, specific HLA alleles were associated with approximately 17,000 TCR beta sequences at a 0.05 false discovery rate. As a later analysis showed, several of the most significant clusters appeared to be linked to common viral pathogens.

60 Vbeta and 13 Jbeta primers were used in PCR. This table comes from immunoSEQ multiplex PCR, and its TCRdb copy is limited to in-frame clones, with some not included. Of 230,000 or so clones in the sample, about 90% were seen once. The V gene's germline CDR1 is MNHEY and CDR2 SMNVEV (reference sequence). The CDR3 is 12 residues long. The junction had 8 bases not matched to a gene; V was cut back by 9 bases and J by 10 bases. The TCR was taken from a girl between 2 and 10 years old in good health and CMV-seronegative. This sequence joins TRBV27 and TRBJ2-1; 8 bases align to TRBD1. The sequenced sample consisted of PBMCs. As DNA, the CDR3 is TGTGCCAGTGGGGACAGGTTCCTGGAGCAGTTCTTC. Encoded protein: CASGDRFLEQFF.